This T cell receptor (beta chain) was documented in a study of T cells in Graves' hyperthyroidism and ophthalmopathy. Study results and limitations: A median about 6.2 months before onset, the model predicted ophthalmopathy.

There were TCR beta CDR3 regions amplified from RNA transcripts. Carried out on the TCR CDR3, a first-round RT-PCR used the HTBI primer set. Each CDR3 protein is one row after TCRdb ran MiXCR on the multiplex PCR reads. The table shows under 650,000 distinct CDR3 sequences, with 16% occurring only once. The table lists this clonotype with a few counts. Its antigen is as yet unknown. The sequence derives from a woman aged 25-40 years with Graves' hyperthyroidism. Sequencing was carried out using blood.

The CDR3 here is CASQPGLAGETYNEQFF. The CDR3 coding sequence is TGTGCCAGCCAGCCGGGACTAGCGGGAGAGACCTACAATGAGCAGTTCTTC. V and J are TRBV5-5 and TRBJ2-1; the match to TRBD2 covers 14 bases. Germline CDR1 and CDR2: SGHKS and YYEKEE (reference sequence). The length of the CDR3 is 17 residues. V lost 7 bases, J lost 2 bases, and 8 bases stayed unmatched. Using reference TRBV5-5 and TRBJ2-1 for the parts outside the CDR3, the full variable domain is DAGVTQSPTHLIKTRGQQVTLRCSPISGHKSVSWYQQVLGQGPQFIFQYYEKEERGRGNFPDRFSARQFPNYSSELNVNALLLGDSALYLCASQPGLAGETYNEQFFGPGTRLTVL.